The entry below describes one TCR beta chain. How the authors handled the data: For nucleated cells, counts were estimated from reference gene primer amplification. Some clones are missing from TCRdb's copy, which holds only in-frame ones; the method was immunoSEQ multiplex PCR. That table is the source of V, J and clone size, and D and trimming were worked out from the DNA. The sample holds almost 300,000 clones, around 90% seen once. Germline V lookup: CDR1 LGHDT, CDR2 YNNKEL (reference sequence). Unmatched junction bases numbered 5, after V lost 0 bases and J lost 5 bases. The CDR3 loop spans 15 amino acids. The data were taken from a study of blood T cell repertoires in COVID-19. Study-wide background: Samples came from the United States, Italy and Spain, spanning acute and convalescent COVID-19. Sample material is recorded as cDNA or gDNA derived from T cells, B-cell-depleted T cells, or PBMCs.

This chain links TRBV3-1 (or the pseudogene TRBV3-2) with TRBJ2-5, with 8 positions matching TRBD2. The sequence derives from a man in his 70s with acute or convalescent COVID-19. Sequenced input: peripheral blood. The CDR3 DNA follows: TGTGCCAGCAGCCAAGACTCGGGCGGGGGGGAGACCCAGTACTTC. This codes for CASSQDSGGGETQYF.